This T cell receptor beta chain was identified during a study of shared clonotypes between healthy human individuals. Measured with immunoSEQ multiplex PCR; TCRdb has only the in-frame clones, and not every one. The data hold approximately 2.4 million clones, with under 97% observed a single time. This TCR derives from a man younger than 35 in good health. Sequencing was done on a sample of naive CD4+ T cells sorted from blood. The subset was: CD45RA+ positively selected.

CDR3 region: CASSLISGTQYF. The CDR3 DNA sequence: TGTGCCAGCAGTTTAATATCTGGGACCCAGTACTTC. The genes are TRBV28 and TRBJ2-5; D remains ambiguous. Between the trimmed V and J ends, which lost 2 bases and 7 bases, there was a span of 8 bases. Per germline, CDR1 MDHEN and CDR2 SYDVKM. This CDR3 is 12 amino acids long.